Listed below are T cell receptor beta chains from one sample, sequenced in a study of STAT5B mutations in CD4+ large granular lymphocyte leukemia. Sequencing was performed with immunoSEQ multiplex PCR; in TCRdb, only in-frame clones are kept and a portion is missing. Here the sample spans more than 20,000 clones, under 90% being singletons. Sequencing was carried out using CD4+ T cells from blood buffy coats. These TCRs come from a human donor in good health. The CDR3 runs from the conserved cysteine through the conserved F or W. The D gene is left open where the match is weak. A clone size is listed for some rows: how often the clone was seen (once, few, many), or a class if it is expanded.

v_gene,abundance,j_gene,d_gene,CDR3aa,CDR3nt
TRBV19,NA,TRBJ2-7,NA,CASSIDSKGVYEQYF,TGTGCCAGTAGTATTGATAGCAAAGGGGTATACGAGCAGTACTTC
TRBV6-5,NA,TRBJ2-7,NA,CASGSSYEQYF,TGTGCCAGCGGGAGCTCCTACGAGCAGTACTTC
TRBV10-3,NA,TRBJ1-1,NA,CAIKLGDSTEAFF,TGTGCCATCAAGTTGGGGGACTCCACTGAAGCTTTCTTT
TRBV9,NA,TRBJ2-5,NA,CASSVVGSGAQETQYF,TGTGCCAGCAGCGTAGTAGGTAGCGGAGCCCAAGAGACCCAGTACTTC
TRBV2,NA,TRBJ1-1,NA,CASSRAANPEAFF,TGTGCCAGCAGTCGGGCCGCCAACCCTGAAGCTTTCTTT
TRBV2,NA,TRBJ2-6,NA,CASSNGFSGANVLTF,TGTGCCAGCAGTAACGGCTTCTCTGGGGCCAACGTCCTGACTTTC
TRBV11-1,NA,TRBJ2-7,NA,CASSLVDRTYEQYF,TGTGCCAGCAGCTTGGTGGACAGAACCTACGAGCAGTACTTC
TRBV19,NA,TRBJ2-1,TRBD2,CASNELAGGPVHEQFF,TGTGCCAGTAACGAATTAGCGGGAGGGCCTGTTCATGAGCAGTTCTTC
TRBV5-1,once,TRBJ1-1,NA,CASSLVSGMAFF,TGCGCCAGCAGCTTGGTCTCGGGTATGGCTTTCTTT
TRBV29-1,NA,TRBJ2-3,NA,CSALRSRGADTQYF,TGCAGCGCCCTGCGGTCGAGGGGGGCAGATACGCAGTATTTT
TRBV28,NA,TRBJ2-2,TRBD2,CASSDPRGGGGGELFF,TGTGCCAGCAGTGACCCGCGGGGGGGTGGCGGCGGGGAGCTGTTTTTT
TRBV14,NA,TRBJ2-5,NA,CASSPGAGGETQYF,TGTGCCAGCAGCCCCGGGGCCGGAGGAGAGACCCAGTACTTC
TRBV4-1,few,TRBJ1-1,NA,CASSQSWRGRAEAFF,TGCGCCAGCAGCCAGTCTTGGAGGGGCCGCGCTGAAGCTTTCTTT
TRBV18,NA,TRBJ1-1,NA,CASSPRLNTEAFF,TGTGCCAGCTCACCACGCTTGAACACTGAAGCTTTCTTT
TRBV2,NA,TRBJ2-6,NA,CASTVGRSGANVLTF,TGTGCCAGCACCGTAGGACGCTCTGGGGCCAACGTCCTGACTTTC
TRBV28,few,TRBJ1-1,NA,CASSLGGDTEAFF,TGTGCCAGCAGTCTAGGCGGAGACACTGAAGCTTTCTTT
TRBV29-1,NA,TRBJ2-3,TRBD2,CSVGFGTKVDTQYF,TGCAGCGTTGGCTTCGGGACTAAGGTAGATACGCAGTATTTT
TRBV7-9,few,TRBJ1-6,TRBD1,CASSSRGAYNSPLHF,TGTGCCAGCAGCTCCAGGGGGGCCTATAATTCACCCCTCCACTTT
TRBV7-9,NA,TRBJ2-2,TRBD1,CASRRTGANTGELFF,TGTGCCAGCAGACGGACAGGGGCGAACACCGGGGAGCTGTTTTTT
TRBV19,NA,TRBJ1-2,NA,CASSITVSNYGYTF,TGTGCCAGTAGTATAACAGTGTCTAACTATGGCTACACCTTC
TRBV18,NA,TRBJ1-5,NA,CASSPLEDQPQHF,TGTGCCAGCTCACCTCTAGAAGATCAGCCCCAGCATTTT
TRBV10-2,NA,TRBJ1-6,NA,CASSDRPGSYNSPLHF,TGCGCCAGCAGTGACAGGCCGGGCTCCTATAATTCACCCCTCCACTTT
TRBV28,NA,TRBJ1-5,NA,CASLPGGGMLAQHF,TGTGCCAGCCTACCAGGCGGGGGGATGTTAGCCCAGCATTTT
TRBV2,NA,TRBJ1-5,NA,CASSVGGGIHQPQHF,TGTGCCAGCAGTGTAGGGGGGGGAATTCATCAGCCCCAGCATTTT
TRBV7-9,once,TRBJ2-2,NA,CASSLEGTGPGELFF,TGTGCCAGCAGCTTAGAGGGGACGGGCCCCGGGGAGCTGTTTTTT
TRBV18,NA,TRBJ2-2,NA,CASSPFRDMNTGELFF,TGTGCCAGCTCACCATTCCGGGACATGAACACCGGGGAGCTGTTTTTT
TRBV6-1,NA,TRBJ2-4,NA,CASRAGGGGQNIQYF,TGTGCCAGCAGGGCAGGGGGCGGGGGGCAAAACATTCAGTACTTC
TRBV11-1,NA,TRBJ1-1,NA,CASSLPEGGGTEAFF,TGTGCCAGCAGCTTACCTGAGGGTGGGGGCACTGAAGCTTTCTTT
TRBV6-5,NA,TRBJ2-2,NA,CASRGGQKNTGELFF,TGTGCCAGCAGGGGGGGACAGAAGAACACCGGGGAGCTGTTTTTT
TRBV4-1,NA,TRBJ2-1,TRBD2,CASSQEREPYNEQFF,TGCGCCAGCAGCCAAGAGCGGGAGCCCTACAATGAGCAGTTCTTC
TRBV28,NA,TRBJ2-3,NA,CASSLQGTTDTQYF,TGTGCCAGCTCTCTACAGGGCACCACAGATACGCAGTATTTT
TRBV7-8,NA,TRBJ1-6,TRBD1,CASSPGTGGSPLHF,TGTGCCAGCAGCCCCGGGACAGGGGGTTCACCCCTCCACTTT
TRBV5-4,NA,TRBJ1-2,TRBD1,CASRSAPGTGFRGYTF,TGTGCCAGCAGATCTGCCCCCGGGACAGGGTTTCGGGGCTACACCTTC
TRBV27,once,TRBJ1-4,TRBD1,CASSWTGGNEKLFF,TGTGCCAGCAGTTGGACAGGGGGCAATGAAAAACTGTTTTTT
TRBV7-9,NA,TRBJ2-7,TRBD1,CASSYTSRGWGPSSEQYF,TGTGCCAGCAGCTACACCTCCAGGGGGTGGGGGCCGAGCAGCGAGCAGTACTTC